These T cell receptor beta chains were read from a single sample in a study of molecular identifiers for immune sequencing clone quantification. TCRdb re-derived calls from the PCR reads in MiXCR, one entry per CDR3 protein. The sample includes approximately 54,000 distinct CDR3 sequences, around 25% of them seen just once. Sequenced sample: naive CD8+ T cells from blood, with Jurkat cell RNA spiked in. Receptors were obtained from a human donor in good health. Some libraries in this study had Jurkat cell RNA spiked in. Both conserved end residues are part of each CDR3. The D gene is left open where the match is weak. Part of the rows lack a size; the others show once, few, many or a class for expanded clones.

size	V	J	D	CDR3	DNA
many	TRBV4-3	TRBJ2-7	TRBD2	CASSQGTSGSDEQYF	TGCGCCAGCAGCCAAGGGACTAGCGGGAGCGACGAGCAGTACTTC
many	TRBV10-3	TRBJ2-7	NA	CAIGPGYEQYF	TGTGCCATTGGACCAGGCTACGAGCAGTACTTC
few	TRBV5-5	TRBJ2-7	NA	CASSFSQSYEQYF	TGTGCCAGCAGCTTTTCTCAGAGCTACGAGCAGTACTTC
few	TRBV7-3	TRBJ2-5	NA	CASSLSPGVDETQYF	TGTGCCAGCAGCTTATCACCGGGAGTTGATGAGACCCAGTACTTC
few	TRBV19	TRBJ1-5	NA	CASSNGGRNQPQHF	TGTGCCAGTAGTAACGGGGGCCGAAATCAGCCCCAGCATTTT
many	TRBV19	TRBJ2-1	NA	CASSIPDYPPLREQFF	TGTGCCAGTAGTATCCCGGACTACCCTCCACTACGTGAGCAGTTCTTC
many	TRBV4-1	TRBJ1-1	NA	CASSQDRRTESTEAFF	TGCGCCAGCAGCCAAGATAGGAGGACAGAGTCGACTGAAGCTTTCTTT
many	TRBV29-1	TRBJ2-3	NA	CSVEDSPSPDTDTQYF	TGCAGCGTTGAAGATAGTCCTAGCCCCGACACAGATACGCAGTATTTT
many	TRBV4-3	TRBJ2-7	TRBD1	CASSQGVAGQGASEQYF	TGCGCCAGCAGCCAAGGGGTGGCGGGACAGGGGGCATCCGAGCAGTACTTC
NA	TRBV7-9	TRBJ2-4	TRBD1	CASSVRDSHLAIIIQYF	TGTGCCAGCAGCGTCCGGGACAGTCATCTAGCCATAATCATTCAGTACTTC
NA	TRBV11-2	TRBJ2-1	NA	CASSPPLDVVAYEQFF	TGTGCCAGCAGCCCCCCGCTCGATGTCGTGGCCTATGAGCAGTTCTTC
many	TRBV12-3/TRBV12-4	TRBJ1-2	NA	CASSPTPSYGYTF	TGTGCCAGCAGTCCAACCCCCTCCTATGGCTACACCTTC
NA	TRBV4-2	TRBJ2-3	NA	CASSGPRLSPDTQYF	TGTGCCAGCAGCGGGCCGAGACTTAGCCCAGATACGCAGTATTTT
NA	TRBV7-9	TRBJ2-7	NA	CASIARDTYEQYF	TGTGCCAGCATCGCACGGGATACCTACGAGCAGTACTTC
once	TRBV12-3/TRBV12-4	TRBJ1-5	NA	CASSKTEVNQPQNF	TGTGCCAGCAGTAAGACAGAGGTCAATCAGCCCCAGAATTTT
many	TRBV5-5	TRBJ1-3	NA	CASSYTGNTIYF	TGTGCCAGCAGCTACACTGGAAACACCATATATTTT
many	TRBV6-1	TRBJ2-2	NA	CASSEGPGGLGTGELFF	TGTGCCAGCAGTGAAGGCCCCGGCGGTTTGGGCACCGGGGAGCTGTTTTTT